This T cell receptor (beta chain) was sequenced during a study of graft-versus-host responses after intestinal transplantation. Study-wide context: Among the recipients, transplants were multivisceral, liver-intestinal, or isolated intestinal. Recipients uniformly received anti-thymocyte globulin induction, followed by tacrolimus and steroids for about three years. Broader study findings: Recipient marrow showed GvH clones, some seen first in ileum or blood. Across patients carrying graft-donor T cell macrochimerism, allografts held high graft-versus-host to host-versus-graft clonal ratios.

To note about this clone: Its antigen is still unknown.

Germline loops: CDR1 SGHRS, CDR2 YFSETQ. V lost 1 base to trimming and J lost 5 bases; unmatched junction nucleotides: 11. This CDR3 is built from 16 residues. Here immunoSEQ multiplex PCR was the method, and the copy in TCRdb shows in-frame clones only, minus some. The repertoire has 85,000 to 100,000 clones, 90% to 95% of them found once; the top ten carry around 0.17%. V and J are TRBV5-1 and TRBJ1-2; TRBD1 matches 7 bases. The sample in question was unstimulated CD4+ T cells sorted from spleen or lymph node cells, obtained before intestinal transplant. The sequence came from a human donor who received an intestinal transplant. The CDR3 region has the DNA TGCGCCAGCAGCTTGCAATTAGGGGGCAGAGCGTATGGCTACACCTTC. Translation gives CASSLQLGGRAYGYTF.